One and the same sample provided the 24 T cell receptor beta chains below, sequenced in a study of control samples from healthy donors and cancer patients. Profiled with immunoSEQ multiplex PCR; TCRdb holds only in-frame clones, not every one. The sample has about 100,000 clones; roughly 87% are singletons. Sequenced: blood. These receptors all come from a woman aged 45-59 years in good health.

V gene TRBV7-8 combines with J gene TRBJ2-7; no clear D. Looked up from germline, CDR1 is SGHVS and CDR2 is FQNEAQ. V was clipped by 5 bases and J by 7 bases, with 18 bases between them. The length of the CDR3 is 14 residues. The CDR3 DNA reads as TGTGCCAGCAGCCTAGGCCCATTAGGACGAGAGCAGTACGTC. As protein: CASSLGPLGREQYV.

The V and J genes are TRBV9 and TRBJ2-1; possibly TRBD1 or TRBD2 for D (5 bases each). This CDR3 is 13 amino acids long. V lost 3 bases and J 4 bases, leaving 8 bases between the germline ends. Germline V lookup: CDR1 SGDLS, CDR2 YYNGEE. The CDR3 here is CASSGGTYNEQFF. CDR3 in DNA: TGTGCCAGCAGCGGGGGGACGTACAATGAGCAGTTCTTC.

The chain couples TRBV6-1 to TRBJ1-2; 7 bases are a match to TRBD1. Germline CDR1 is MNHNS and CDR2 is SASEGT. With V trimmed by 3 bases and J by 4 bases, 11 bases remained unmatched. This CDR3 is built from 16 residues. The CDR3 sequence: CASSEGGLAGGYGYTF. CDR3 DNA: TGTGCCAGCAGTGAGGGGGGCCTGGCAGGGGGCTATGGCTACACCTTC.

This clone appeared a few times. DNA of the CDR3: TGTGCCAGCAGCTTAGGGGGACGAGGTGGTTCACCCCTCCACTTT. As protein: CASSLGGRGGSPLHF. V gene TRBV7-9 combines with J gene TRBJ1-6; maybe TRBD1 (5 bases). Trimming took off 1 base at V and 9 bases at J, with 13 bases between the two ends. The germline CDR1 and CDR2 sequences are SEHNR and FQNEAQ (reference sequence). The CDR3 covers 15 residues.

The chain uses TRBV19 and TRBJ1-2; D is perhaps TRBD1 (6 bases). The V gene lost 5 bases and the J gene lost 7 bases, with 23 bases spanning the gap. The CDR3 length is 16 residues. CDR1 is LNHDA, CDR2 SQIVND, per germline (reference sequence). The CDR3 nucleotides read TGTGCCAGTAGTCTCCGGACAGCGGAGTTATTCGGTGGCTACACCTTC. Its translation is CASSLRTAELFGGYTF. The complete variable domain, with remaining parts taken from reference TRBV19 and TRBJ1-2, reads DGGITQSPKYLFRKEGQNVTLSCEQNLNHDAMYWYRQDPGQGLRLIYYSQIVNDFQKGDIAEGYSVSREKKESFPLTVTSAQKNPTAFYLCASSLRTAELFGGYTFGSGTRLTVV.

The chain uses TRBV9 and TRBJ1-1; D gene uncertain. Germline CDR1 SGDLS, CDR2 YYNGEE. V was shortened by 0 bases and J by 7 bases, with 7 bases between the two germline ends. The CDR3 length is 12 residues. The chain's CDR3 is CASSVGTDEAFF. The DNA of the CDR3 is TGTGCCAGCAGCGTAGGAACAGATGAAGCTTTCTTT.

The chain uses TRBV6-5 and TRBJ1-4; a weak D match, TRBD1 (5 bases). V was shortened by 4 bases and J by 6 bases, with 15 bases between the two germline ends. This CDR3 comprises 15 residues. Germline V gene data show CDR1 as MNHEY and CDR2 as SVGAGI. CDR3 in amino acids: CASSSDPGGYEKLFF. The CDR3, as DNA: TGTGCCAGCAGTTCGGACCCGGGGGGATATGAAAAACTGTTTTTT.

Only a few counts were recorded for this clone. This chain uses TRBV5-1 with TRBJ1-1; TRBD1 is a possible D gene (5 bases). This CDR3 region has 14 residues. CDR1 SGHRS and CDR2 YFSETQ come from the germline V gene. Deletions cut 5 bases from V and 1 base from J, with 12 bases between. DNA of the CDR3: TGCGCCAGCAGACAGGACGTACGGAACACTGAAGCTTTCTTT. Its translation is CASRQDVRNTEAFF.

The genes are TRBV7-9 and TRBJ2-3, with 7 nucleotides matching TRBD2. Per the germline V gene, CDR1 is SEHNR and CDR2 is FQNEAQ (reference sequence). Trimming cost V 0 bases and J 6 bases; bases outside gene matches: 9. CDR3 size: 16 residues. CDR3 amino acids: CASSLAAGTMKDTQYF. The CDR3 coding sequence is TGTGCCAGCAGCTTAGCGGCCGGGACTATGAAGGATACGCAGTATTTT.

This sequence joins TRBV7-2 and TRBJ2-1; 9 nucleotides agree with TRBD2. V dropped 3 bases and J dropped 3; count of bases not matched to a gene: 6. This CDR3 contains 16 residues. Germline V CDR1 and CDR2: SGHTA, FQGNSA. CDR3 in amino acids: CASSFSGSNYYNEQFF. CDR3 bases: TGTGCCAGCAGCTTTAGCGGGAGTAATTACTACAATGAGCAGTTCTTC. The full variable domain, with the rest looked up from reference TRBV7-2 and TRBJ2-1, is GAGVSQSPSNKVTEKGKDVELRCDPISGHTALYWYRQSLGQGLEFLIYFQGNSAPDKSGLPSDRFSAERTGGSVSTLTIQRTQQEDSAVYLCASSFSGSNYYNEQFFGPGTRLTVL.

The gene calls are TRBV11-2 and TRBJ1-3, with 8 bases aligning to TRBD1. Germline V gives CDR1 SGHAT, CDR2 FQNNGV. V trimming: 5 bases; J trimming: 4 bases; junction bases outside the gene matches: 16. This CDR3 region has 18 residues. CDR3 nucleotides: TGTGCCAGCAGCCTAACAGCGACAGGGGTTTCGCTCGGAAACACCATATATTTT. Its protein product is CASSLTATGVSLGNTIYF.

In this sample, this clone turned up once. This rearrangement joins TRBV9 to TRBJ2-1; 8 bases align to TRBD2. Germline assignment: CDR1 SGDLS and CDR2 YYNGEE. The CDR3 totals 14 residues. J lost 4 bases, V lost 3 bases, and 3 bases had no gene match. The CDR3 protein is CASSGGGPYNEQFF. The CDR3 coding sequence is TGTGCCAGCAGCGGCGGGGGGCCTTACAATGAGCAGTTCTTC.

CDR3 sequence reads: CATGRFSGGKDTQYF. The CDR3 nucleotides are TGTGCCACCGGCCGGTTTAGCGGGGGCAAAGATACGCAGTATTTT. The chain links TRBV24-1 to TRBJ2-3; 9 bases line up with TRBD2. The V and J ends lost 9 bases and 5 bases, in that order; junction bases with no gene match: 11. This CDR3 region has 15 residues. In germline, CDR1 is KGHDR, CDR2 SFDVKD.

V and J are TRBV4-1 and TRBJ2-2; D not certain. Trimming left V 2 bases short and J 7 bases short, with 20 bases between. CDR1 and CDR2 from the germline V gene are MGHRA and YSYEKL. The CDR3 contains 17 residues. CDR3 in DNA: TGCGCCAGCAGCCAAAGAATCAATGTGGAAATGATCGGGGAGCTGTTTTTT. The encoded protein is CASSQRINVEMIGELFF.

The chain links TRBV7-7 to TRBJ2-1; possibly TRBD1 or TRBD2 for D (6 bases each). This CDR3 comprises 15 residues. V dropped 5 bases and J dropped 4 bases, with 15 bases sitting between them. In germline, CDR1 is SSHAT, CDR2 FNYEAQ (reference sequence). As DNA, the CDR3 is TGTGCCAGCAGCGAGAATAGGGGGGTATACAATGAGCAGTTCTTC. Its translation is CASSENRGVYNEQFF. The full variable domain, its missing parts supplied by reference TRBV7-7 and TRBJ2-1, is GAGVSQSPRYKVTKRGQDVTLRCDPISSHATLYWYQQALGQGPEFLTYFNYEAQPDKSGLPSDRFSAERPEGSISTLTIQRTEQRDSAMYRCASSENRGVYNEQFFGPGTRLTVL.

This chain connects TRBV24-1 to TRBJ2-5; 14 bases fit TRBD2. V lost 3 bases and J lost 1; bases outside the gene matches: 3. CDR1 KGHDR and CDR2 SFDVKD come from the germline V gene. The CDR3 is 17 amino acids. CDR3 sequence: CATSDPTSGRAQETQYF. CDR3 in DNA: TGTGCCACCAGTGATCCGACTAGCGGGAGGGCCCAAGAGACCCAGTACTTC.

This clone has more than one count but fewer than ten. This sequence joins TRBV7-2 and TRBJ2-1; 8 bases map to TRBD2. The length of the CDR3 is 15 residues. The trim removed 5 bases at V and 7 bases at J, leaving 10 bases unmatched. In germline, CDR1 is SGHTA, CDR2 FQGNSA. The CDR3 spells CASSRISGNGNEQFF. The CDR3 nucleotides read TGTGCCAGCAGCCGGATTAGCGGGAATGGTAATGAGCAGTTCTTC.

The chain uses TRBV5-1 and TRBJ2-3; 7 bases match TRBD2. The germline gives CDR1 SGHRS, CDR2 YFSETQ. The length of the CDR3 is 14 residues. V dropped 5 bases and J dropped 1; count of bases not matched to a gene: 4. The CDR3 is CASSGGGGTDTQYF. CDR3 nucleotide sequence: TGCGCCAGCAGTGGCGGGGGAGGCACAGATACGCAGTATTTT.

The chain links TRBV5-1 to TRBJ2-3, with D unresolved. Germline lookup yields CDR1 SGHRS and CDR2 YFSETQ. Trimming took off 3 bases at V and 4 bases at J, with 3 bases between the two ends. The CDR3 spans 11 residues. The CDR3 nucleotides read TGCGCCAGCAGCTCCTCAGATACGCAGTATTTT. Amino acid sequence: CASSSSDTQYF.

This chain connects TRBV7-9 to TRBJ1-4; no definite D call. V lost 5 bases to trimming and J lost 3 bases, with 10 bases between them. The CDR3 contains 14 residues. Looked up from germline, CDR1 is SEHNR and CDR2 is FQNEAQ (reference sequence). CDR3 protein: CASSPTLSNEKLFF. The DNA of the CDR3 is TGTGCCAGCAGCCCGACATTGTCTAATGAAAAACTGTTTTTT.

The rearrangement links TRBV3-1 (or the pseudogene TRBV3-2) to TRBJ2-3; weak D call: TRBD2 (5 bases). This CDR3 region has 15 residues. The germline V gene has CDR1 LGHDT and CDR2 YNNKEL (reference sequence). Here the CDR3 DNA reads TGTGCAATTCACGTTCCTGACGGGGGCACAGATACGCAGTATTTT. Amino acids: CAIHVPDGGTDTQYF.

The chain links TRBV9 to TRBJ1-2; TRBD1 is a possible D gene (6 bases). Trimming took off 3 bases at V and 4 bases at J, with 13 bases between the two ends. The germline V gene encodes CDR1 SGDLS and CDR2 YYNGEE. The CDR3 spans 14 residues. The chain's CDR3 is CASSASGGGYGYTF. The CDR3 bases are TGTGCCAGCAGCGCCTCCGGGGGCGGCTATGGCTACACCTTC. The whole variable domain, remainder taken from reference TRBV9 and TRBJ1-2, is DSGVTQTPKHLITATGQRVTLRCSPRSGDLSVYWYQQSLDQGLQFLIQYYNGEERAKGNILERFSAQQFPDLHSELNLSSLELGDSALYFCASSASGGGYGYTFGSGTRLTVV.

Comments on this clone: The junction shows a germline mismatch at one end, possibly a read error. The chain has TRBV28 and TRBJ1-3; unclear D gene. Germline CDR1 is MDHEN and CDR2 is SYDVKM. The CDR3 spans 16 residues. Here the CDR3 reads CASCFNRRRSGNTIYF. The CDR3, as DNA: TGTGCCAGCTGTTTTAATCGGCGGCGCTCTGGAAACACCATATATTTT.

The chain uses TRBV24-1 and TRBJ2-1; TRBD1 is a possible D gene (6 bases). The germline V and J ends were trimmed by 3 bases and 4 bases, with 12 bases remaining between them. The CDR3 is 15 residues long. The germline V gene has CDR1 KGHDR and CDR2 SFDVKD. This CDR3 is CATSDPPGHYNEQFF. The CDR3 DNA follows: TGTGCCACCAGTGATCCCCCGGGACATTACAATGAGCAGTTCTTC.